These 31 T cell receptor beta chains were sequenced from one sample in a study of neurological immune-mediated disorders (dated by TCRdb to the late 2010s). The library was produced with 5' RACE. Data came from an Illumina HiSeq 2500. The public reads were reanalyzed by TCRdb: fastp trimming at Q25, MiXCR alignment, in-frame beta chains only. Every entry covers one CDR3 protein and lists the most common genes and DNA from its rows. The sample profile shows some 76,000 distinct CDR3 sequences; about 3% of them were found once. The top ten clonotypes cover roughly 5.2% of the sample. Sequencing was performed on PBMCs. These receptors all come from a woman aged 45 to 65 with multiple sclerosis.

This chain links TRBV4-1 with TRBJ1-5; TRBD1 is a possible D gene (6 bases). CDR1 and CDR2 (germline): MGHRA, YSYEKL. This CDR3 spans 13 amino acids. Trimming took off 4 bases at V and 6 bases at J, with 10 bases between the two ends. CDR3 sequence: CASSRTRGQPQHF. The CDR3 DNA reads TGCGCCAGCAGCCGAACCAGGGGTCAGCCCCAGCATTTT.

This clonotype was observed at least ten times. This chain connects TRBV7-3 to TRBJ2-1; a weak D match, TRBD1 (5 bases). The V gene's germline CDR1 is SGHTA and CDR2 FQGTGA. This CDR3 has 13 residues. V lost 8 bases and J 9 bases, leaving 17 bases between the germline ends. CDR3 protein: CASCPAPRGEQFF. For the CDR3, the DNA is TGTGCCAGCTGCCCCGCCCCAAGGGGTGAGCAGTTCTTC.

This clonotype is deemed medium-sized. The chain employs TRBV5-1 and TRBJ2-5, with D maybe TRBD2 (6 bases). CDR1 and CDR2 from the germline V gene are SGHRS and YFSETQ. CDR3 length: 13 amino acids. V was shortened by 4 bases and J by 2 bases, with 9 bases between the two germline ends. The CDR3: CASSPAGQETQYF. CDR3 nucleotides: TGCGCCAGCAGCCCGGCGGGGCAAGAGACCCAGTACTTC.

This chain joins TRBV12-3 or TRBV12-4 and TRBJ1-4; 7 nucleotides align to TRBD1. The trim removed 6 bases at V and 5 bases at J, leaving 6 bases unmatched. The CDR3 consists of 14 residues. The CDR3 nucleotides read TGTGCCAGCAGCACCGGGACAGACAATGAAAAACTGTTTTTT. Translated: CASSTGTDNEKLFF.

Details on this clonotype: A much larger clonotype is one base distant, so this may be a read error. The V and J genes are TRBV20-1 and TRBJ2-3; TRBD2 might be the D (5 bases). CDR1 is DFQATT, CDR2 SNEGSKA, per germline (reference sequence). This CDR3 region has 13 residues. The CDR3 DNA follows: TGCAGTGGAGGGTATCCTCGCACAGATAAGCAGTATTTT. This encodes CSGGYPRTDKQYF.

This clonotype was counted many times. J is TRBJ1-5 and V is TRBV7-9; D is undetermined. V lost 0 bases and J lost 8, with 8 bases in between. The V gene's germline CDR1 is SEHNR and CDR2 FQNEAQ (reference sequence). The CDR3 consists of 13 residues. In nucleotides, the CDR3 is TGTGCCAGCAGCTTAGCGTTCGAGGAGCCCCAGCATTTT. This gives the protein CASSLAFEEPQHF.

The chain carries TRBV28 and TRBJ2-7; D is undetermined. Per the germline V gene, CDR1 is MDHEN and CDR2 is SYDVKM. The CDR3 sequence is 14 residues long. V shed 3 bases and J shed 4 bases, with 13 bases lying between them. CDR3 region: CASSFRGPGYEQYF. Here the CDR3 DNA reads TGTGCCAGCAGTTTTAGAGGTCCTGGGTACGAGCAGTACTTC.

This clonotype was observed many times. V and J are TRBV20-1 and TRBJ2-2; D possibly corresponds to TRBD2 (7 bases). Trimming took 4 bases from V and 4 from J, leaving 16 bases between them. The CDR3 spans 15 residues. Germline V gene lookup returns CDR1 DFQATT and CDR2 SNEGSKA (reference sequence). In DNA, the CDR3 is TGCAGTGCTAATCCGGGGGGCGGTGGCACCGGGGAGCTGTTTTTT. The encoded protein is CSANPGGGGTGELFF.

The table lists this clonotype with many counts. CDR3 protein: CASSPPAGGLTEAFF. In DNA, the CDR3 is TGCGCCAGCAGCCCACCAGCAGGGGGCCTCACTGAAGCTTTCTTT. V gene TRBV4-1 combines with J gene TRBJ1-1; TRBD1 aligns across 8 bases. Per germline, CDR1 MGHRA and CDR2 YSYEKL. The CDR3 totals 15 residues. J gave up 4 bases and V 4 bases, and 8 bases lay outside the gene matches.

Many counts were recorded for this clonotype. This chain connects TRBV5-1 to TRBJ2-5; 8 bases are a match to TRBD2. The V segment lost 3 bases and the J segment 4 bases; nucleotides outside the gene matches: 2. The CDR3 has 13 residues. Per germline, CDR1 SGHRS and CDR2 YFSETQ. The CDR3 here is CASSSAGGETQYF. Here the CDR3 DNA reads TGCGCCAGCAGCTCGGCGGGAGGAGAGACCCAGTACTTC.

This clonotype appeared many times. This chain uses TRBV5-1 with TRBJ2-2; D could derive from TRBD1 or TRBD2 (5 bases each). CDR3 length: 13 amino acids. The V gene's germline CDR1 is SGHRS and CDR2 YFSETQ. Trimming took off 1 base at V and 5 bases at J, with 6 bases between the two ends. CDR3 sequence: CASSLWGTGELFF. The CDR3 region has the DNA TGCGCCAGCAGCTTGTGGGGGACCGGGGAGCTGTTTTTT.

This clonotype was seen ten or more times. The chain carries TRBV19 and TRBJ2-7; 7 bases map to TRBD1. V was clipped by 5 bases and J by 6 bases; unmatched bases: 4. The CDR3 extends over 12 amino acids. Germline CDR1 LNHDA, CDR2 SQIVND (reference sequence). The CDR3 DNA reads TGTGCCAGTAGTGCAGGGGGTCTCGAGCAGTACTTC. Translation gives CASSAGGLEQYF.

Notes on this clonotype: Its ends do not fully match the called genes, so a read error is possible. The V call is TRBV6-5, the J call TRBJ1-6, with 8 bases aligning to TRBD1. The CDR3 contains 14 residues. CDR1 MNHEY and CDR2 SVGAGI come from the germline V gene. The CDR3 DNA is TGTGCCAGCAGTCAGGACAGGGTGGATTCACCCCTACACTTT. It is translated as CASSQDRVDSPLHF.

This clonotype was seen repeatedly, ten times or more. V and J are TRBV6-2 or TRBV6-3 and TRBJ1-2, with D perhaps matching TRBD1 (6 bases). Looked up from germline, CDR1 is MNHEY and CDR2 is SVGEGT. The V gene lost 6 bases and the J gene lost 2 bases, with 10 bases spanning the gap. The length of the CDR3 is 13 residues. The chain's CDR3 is CASRMDRNYGYTF. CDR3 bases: TGTGCCAGCAGGATGGACAGAAACTATGGCTACACCTTC.

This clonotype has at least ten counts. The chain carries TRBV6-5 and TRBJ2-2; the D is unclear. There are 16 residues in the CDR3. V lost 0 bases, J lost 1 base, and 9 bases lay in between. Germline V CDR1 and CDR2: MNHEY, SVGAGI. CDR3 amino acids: CASSYSFYLNTGELFF. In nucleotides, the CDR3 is TGTGCCAGCAGTTACTCGTTCTATCTGAACACCGGGGAGCTGTTTTTT.

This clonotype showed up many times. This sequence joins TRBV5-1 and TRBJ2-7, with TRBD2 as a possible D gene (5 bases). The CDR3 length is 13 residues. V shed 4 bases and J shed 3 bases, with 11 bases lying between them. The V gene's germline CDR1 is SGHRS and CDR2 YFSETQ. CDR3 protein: CASSLEAGYEQYF. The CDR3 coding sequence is TGCGCCAGCAGCCTGGAGGCGGGCTACGAGCAGTACTTC.

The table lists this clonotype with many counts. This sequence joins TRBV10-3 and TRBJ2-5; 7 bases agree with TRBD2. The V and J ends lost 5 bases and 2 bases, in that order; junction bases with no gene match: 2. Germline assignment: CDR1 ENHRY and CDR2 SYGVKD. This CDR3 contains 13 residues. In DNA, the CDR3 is TGTGCCATCAGTTTAGCGGGTCAAGAGACCCAGTACTTC. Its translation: CAISLAGQETQYF.

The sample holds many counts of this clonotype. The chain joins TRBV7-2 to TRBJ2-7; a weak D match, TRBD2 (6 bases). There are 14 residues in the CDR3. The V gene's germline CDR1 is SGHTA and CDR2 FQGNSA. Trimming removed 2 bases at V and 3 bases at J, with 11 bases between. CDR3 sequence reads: CASSLRRGGYEQYV. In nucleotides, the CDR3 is TGTGCCAGCAGCTTAAGAAGGGGAGGCTACGAGCAGTACGTC.

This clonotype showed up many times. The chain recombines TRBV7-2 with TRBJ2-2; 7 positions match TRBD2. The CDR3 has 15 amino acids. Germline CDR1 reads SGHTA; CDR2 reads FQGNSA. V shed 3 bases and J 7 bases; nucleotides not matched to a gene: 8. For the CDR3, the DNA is TGTGCCAGCAGCTTGTCCGGGAGGTTCCTCGGGGAGCTGTTTTTT. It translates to CASSLSGRFLGELFF.

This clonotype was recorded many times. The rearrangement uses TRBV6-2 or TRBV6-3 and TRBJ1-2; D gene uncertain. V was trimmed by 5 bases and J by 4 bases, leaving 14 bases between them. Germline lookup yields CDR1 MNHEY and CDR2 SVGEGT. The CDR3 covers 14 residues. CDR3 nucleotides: TGTGCCAGCAGTCGAGACCGACACGGCTATGGCTACACCTTC. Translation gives CASSRDRHGYGYTF.

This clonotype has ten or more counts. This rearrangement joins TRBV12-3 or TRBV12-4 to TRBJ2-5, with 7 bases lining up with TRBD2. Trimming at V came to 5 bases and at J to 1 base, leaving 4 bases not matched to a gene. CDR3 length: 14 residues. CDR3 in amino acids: CASSRWEGQETQYF. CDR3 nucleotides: TGTGCCAGCAGTCGATGGGAGGGCCAAGAGACCCAGTACTTC.

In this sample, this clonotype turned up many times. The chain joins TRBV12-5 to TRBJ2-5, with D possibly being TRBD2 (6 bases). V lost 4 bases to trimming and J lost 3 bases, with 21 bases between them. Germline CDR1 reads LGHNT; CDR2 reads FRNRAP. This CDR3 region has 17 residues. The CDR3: CASGWAPLGSREETQYF. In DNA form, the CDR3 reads TGTGCTAGTGGTTGGGCCCCTCTCGGGAGCCGTGAAGAGACCCAGTACTTC.

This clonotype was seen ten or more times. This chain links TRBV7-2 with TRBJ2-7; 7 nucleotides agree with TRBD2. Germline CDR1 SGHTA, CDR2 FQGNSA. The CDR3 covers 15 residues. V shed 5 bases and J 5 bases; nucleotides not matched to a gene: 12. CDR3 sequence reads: CASSPQRGGINEQYF. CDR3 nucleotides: TGTGCCAGCAGCCCACAGCGGGGTGGGATCAACGAGCAGTACTTC.

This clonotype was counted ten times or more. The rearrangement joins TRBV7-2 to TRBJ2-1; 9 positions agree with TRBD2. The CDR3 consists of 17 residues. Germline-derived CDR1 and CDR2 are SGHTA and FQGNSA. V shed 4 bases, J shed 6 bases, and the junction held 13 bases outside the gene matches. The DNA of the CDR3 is TGTGCCAGCAGCTCCGATAGCGGGGGAGCCAAGGGCAATGAGCAGTTCTTC. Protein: CASSSDSGGAKGNEQFF. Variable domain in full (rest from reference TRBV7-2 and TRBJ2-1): GAGVSQSPSNKVTEKGKDVELRCDPISGHTALYWYRQSLGQGLEFLIYFQGNSAPDKSGLPSDRFSAERTGGSVSTLTIQRTQQEDSAVYLCASSSDSGGAKGNEQFFGPGTRLTVL.

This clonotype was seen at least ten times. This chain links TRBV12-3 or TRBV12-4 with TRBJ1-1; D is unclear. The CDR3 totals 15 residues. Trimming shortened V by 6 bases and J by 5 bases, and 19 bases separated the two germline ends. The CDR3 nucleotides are TGTGCCAGCAGACGGCGGACTCCCTCGGGGACTGAAGCTTTCTTT. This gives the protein CASRRRTPSGTEAFF.

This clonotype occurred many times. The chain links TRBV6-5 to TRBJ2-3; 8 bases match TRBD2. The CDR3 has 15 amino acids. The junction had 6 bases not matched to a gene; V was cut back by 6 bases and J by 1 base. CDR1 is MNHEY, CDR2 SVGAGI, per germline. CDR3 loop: CASRERGSRTDTQYF. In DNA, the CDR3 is TGTGCCAGCAGGGAGCGGGGGTCCCGCACAGATACGCAGTATTTT.

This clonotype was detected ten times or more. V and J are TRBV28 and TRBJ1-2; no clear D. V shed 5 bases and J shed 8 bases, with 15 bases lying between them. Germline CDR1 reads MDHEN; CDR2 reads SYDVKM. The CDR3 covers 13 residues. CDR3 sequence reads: CASSTYRNIGYTF. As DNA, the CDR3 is TGTGCCAGCAGTACCTACCGTAACATAGGCTACACCTTC.

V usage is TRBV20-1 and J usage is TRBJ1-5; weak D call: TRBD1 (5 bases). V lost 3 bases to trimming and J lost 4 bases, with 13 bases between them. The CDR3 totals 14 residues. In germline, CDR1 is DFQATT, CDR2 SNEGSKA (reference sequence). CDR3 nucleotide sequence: TGCAGTGCTAGTCTGGGGGGAAGTAATCAGCCCCAGCATTTT. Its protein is CSASLGGSNQPQHF.

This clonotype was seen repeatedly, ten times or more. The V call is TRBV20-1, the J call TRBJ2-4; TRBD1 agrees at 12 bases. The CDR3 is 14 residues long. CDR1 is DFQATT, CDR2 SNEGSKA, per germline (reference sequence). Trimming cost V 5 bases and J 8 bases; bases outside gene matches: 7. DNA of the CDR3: TGCAGTGCTCTAGGGACAGGGGGCGCATACATTCAGTACTTC. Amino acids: CSALGTGGAYIQYF.

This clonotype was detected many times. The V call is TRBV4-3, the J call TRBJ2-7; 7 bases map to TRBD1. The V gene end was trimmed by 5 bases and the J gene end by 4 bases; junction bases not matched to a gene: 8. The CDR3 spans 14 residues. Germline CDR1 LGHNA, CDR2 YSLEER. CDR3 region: CASSVRGGSYEQYF. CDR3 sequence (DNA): TGCGCCAGCAGCGTTCGAGGGGGCTCGTACGAGCAGTACTTC.

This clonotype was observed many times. The CDR3 loop is CSAGGADSNQPQHF. In DNA, the CDR3 is TGCAGTGCTGGGGGCGCGGATAGCAATCAGCCCCAGCATTTT. The gene calls are TRBV20-1 and TRBJ1-5, with a possible D match to TRBD1 (6 bases). V dropped 5 bases and J dropped 0 bases, with 11 bases sitting between them. Germline CDR1 is DFQATT and CDR2 is SNEGSKA (reference sequence). This CDR3 spans 14 amino acids.